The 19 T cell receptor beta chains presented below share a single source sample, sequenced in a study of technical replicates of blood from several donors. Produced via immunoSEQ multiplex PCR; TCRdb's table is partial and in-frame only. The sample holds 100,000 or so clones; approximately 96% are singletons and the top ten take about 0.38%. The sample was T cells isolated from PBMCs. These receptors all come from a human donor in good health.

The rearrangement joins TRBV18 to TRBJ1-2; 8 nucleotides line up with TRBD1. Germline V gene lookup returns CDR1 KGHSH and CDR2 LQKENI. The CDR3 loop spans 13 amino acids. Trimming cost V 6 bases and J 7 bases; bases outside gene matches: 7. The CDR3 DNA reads TGTGCCAGCTCCGTGACAGGGGAGTCTGGCTACACCTTC. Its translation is CASSVTGESGYTF.

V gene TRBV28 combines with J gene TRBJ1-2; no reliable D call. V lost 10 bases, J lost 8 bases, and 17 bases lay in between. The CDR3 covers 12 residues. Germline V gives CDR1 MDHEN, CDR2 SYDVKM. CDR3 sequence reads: CANSQLIGGYTF. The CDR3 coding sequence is TGTGCCAACTCACAGTTAATAGGCGGCTACACCTTC.

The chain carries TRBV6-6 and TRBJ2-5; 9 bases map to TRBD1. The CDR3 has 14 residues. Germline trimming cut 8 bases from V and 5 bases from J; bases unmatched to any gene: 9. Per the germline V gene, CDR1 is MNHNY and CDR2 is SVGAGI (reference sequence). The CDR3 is CASVGQGLRETQYF. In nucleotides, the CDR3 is TGTGCCAGCGTAGGACAGGGGTTAAGGGAGACCCAGTACTTC.

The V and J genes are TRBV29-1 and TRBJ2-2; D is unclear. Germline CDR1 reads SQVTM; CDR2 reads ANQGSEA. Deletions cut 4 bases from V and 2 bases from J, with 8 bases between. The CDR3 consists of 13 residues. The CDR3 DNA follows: TGCAGCGTTGGCAAGACAAACACCGGGGAGCTGTTTTTT. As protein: CSVGKTNTGELFF.

The CDR3 bases are TGTGCCAGCAGTGACAGGGAAAATCAGCCCCAGCATTTT. It encodes CASSDRENQPQHF. The chain is built from TRBV6-1 and TRBJ1-5; D possibly corresponds to TRBD1 (5 bases). This CDR3 contains 13 residues. Trimming pared 3 bases from V and 4 bases from J, leaving 7 bases between. The germline V gene has CDR1 MNHNS and CDR2 SASEGT.

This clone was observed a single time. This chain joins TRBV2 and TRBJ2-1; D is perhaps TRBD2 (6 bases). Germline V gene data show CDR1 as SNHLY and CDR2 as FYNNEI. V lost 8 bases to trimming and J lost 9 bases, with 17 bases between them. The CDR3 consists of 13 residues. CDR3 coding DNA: TGTGCCAGCCCTTTGACTAGAGGCGCTGAGCAGTTCTTC. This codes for CASPLTRGAEQFF.

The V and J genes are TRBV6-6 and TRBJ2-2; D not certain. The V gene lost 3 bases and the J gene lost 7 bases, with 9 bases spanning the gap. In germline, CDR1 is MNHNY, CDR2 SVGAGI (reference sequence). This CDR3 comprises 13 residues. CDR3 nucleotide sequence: TGTGCCAGCAGTTATAGCATGATCGGGGAGCTGTTTTTT. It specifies CASSYSMIGELFF.

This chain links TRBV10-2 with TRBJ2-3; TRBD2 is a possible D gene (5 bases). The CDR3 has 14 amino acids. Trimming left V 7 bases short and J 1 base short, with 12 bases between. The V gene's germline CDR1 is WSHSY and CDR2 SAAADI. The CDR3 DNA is TGCGCCAGCACCGTAGGACTGCGCACAGATACGCAGTATTTT. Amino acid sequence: CASTVGLRTDTQYF.

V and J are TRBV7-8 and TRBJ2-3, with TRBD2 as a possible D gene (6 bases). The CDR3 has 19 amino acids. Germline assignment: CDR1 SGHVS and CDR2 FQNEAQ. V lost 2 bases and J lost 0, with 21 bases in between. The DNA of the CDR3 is TGTGCCAGCAGCTTACGGTCCCTGGACTGGACTACTAGCACAGATACGCAGTATTTT. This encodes CASSLRSLDWTTSTDTQYF. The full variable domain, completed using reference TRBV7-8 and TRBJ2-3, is GAGVSQSPRYKVAKRGQDVALRCDPISGHVSLFWYQQALGQGPEFLTYFQNEAQLDKSGLPSDRFFAERPEGSVSTLKIQRTQQEDSAVYLCASSLRSLDWTTSTDTQYFGPGTRLTVL.

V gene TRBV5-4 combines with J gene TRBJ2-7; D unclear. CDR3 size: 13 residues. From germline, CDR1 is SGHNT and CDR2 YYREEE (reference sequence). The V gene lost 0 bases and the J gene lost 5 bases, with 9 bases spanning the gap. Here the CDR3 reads CASSLGQAHEQYF. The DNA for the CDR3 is TGTGCCAGCAGCTTGGGGCAGGCCCACGAGCAGTACTTC.

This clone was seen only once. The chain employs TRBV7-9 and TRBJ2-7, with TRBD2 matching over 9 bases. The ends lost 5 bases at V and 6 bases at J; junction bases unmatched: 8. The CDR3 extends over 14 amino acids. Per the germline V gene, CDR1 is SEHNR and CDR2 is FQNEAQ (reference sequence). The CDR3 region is CASSPLAGVGEQYF. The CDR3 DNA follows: TGTGCCAGCAGCCCCTTAGCGGGAGTAGGCGAGCAGTACTTC. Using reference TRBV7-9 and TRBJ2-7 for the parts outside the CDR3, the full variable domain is DTGVSQNPRHKITKRGQNVTFRCDPISEHNRLYWYRQTLGQGPEFLTYFQNEAQLEKSRLLSDRFSAERPKGSFSTLEIQRTEQGDSAMYLCASSPLAGVGEQYFGPGTRLTVT.

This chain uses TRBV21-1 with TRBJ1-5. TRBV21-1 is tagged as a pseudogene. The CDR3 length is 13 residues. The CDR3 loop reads CASPTPVSQPQHF. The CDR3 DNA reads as TGTGCCAGCCCCACGCCCGTAAGCCAGCCCCAGCATTTT.

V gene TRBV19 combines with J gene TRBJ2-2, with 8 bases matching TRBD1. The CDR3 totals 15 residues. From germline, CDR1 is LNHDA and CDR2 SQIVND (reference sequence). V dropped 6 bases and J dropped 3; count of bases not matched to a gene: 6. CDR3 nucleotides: TGTGCCAGTAGCCCCAGGGGGCGGTACACCGGGGAGCTGTTTTTT. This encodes CASSPRGRYTGELFF.

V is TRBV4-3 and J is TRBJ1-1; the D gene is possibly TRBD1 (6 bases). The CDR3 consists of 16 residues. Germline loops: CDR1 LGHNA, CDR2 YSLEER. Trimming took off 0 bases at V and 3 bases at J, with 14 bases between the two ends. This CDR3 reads CASSQDSRGWHTEAFF. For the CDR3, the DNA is TGCGCCAGCAGCCAAGATAGTAGGGGGTGGCACACTGAAGCTTTCTTT.

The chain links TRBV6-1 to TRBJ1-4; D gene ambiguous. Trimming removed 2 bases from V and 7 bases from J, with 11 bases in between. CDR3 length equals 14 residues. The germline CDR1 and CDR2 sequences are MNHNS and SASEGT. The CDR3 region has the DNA TGTGCCAGCAGTGAATACGGGAAGGTTGAAAAACTGTTTTTT. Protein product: CASSEYGKVEKLFF.

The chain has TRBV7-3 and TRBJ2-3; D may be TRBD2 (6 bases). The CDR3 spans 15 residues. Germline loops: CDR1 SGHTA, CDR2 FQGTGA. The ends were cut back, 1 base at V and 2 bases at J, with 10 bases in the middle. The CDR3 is CASSLSAGLTDTQYF. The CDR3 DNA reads TGTGCCAGCAGCTTAAGTGCGGGACTCACAGATACGCAGTATTTT. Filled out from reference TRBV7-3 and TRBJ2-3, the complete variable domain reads GAGVSQTPSNKVTEKGKYVELRCDPISGHTALYWYRQSLGQGPEFLIYFQGTGAADDSGLPNDRFFAVRPEGSVSTLKIQRTERGDSAVYLCASSLSAGLTDTQYFGPGTRLTVL.

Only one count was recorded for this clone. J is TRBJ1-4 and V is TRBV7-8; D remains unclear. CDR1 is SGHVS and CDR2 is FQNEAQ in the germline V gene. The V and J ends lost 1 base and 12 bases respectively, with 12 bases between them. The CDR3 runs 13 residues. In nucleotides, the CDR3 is TGTGCCAGCAGCTTAGTACCCGCTCAGGAACTGTTTTTT. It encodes CASSLVPAQELFF.

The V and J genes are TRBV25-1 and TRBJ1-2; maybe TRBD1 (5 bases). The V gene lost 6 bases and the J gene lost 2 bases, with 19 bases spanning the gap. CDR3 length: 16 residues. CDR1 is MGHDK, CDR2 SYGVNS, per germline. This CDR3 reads CASSKPKTGLNYGYTF. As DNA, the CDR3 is TGTGCCAGCAGCAAACCTAAAACAGGTCTGAACTATGGCTACACCTTC.

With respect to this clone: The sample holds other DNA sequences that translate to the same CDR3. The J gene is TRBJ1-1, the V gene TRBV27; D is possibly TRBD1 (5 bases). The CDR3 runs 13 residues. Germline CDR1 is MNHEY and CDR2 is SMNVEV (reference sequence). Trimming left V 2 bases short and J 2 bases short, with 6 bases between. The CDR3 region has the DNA TGTGCCAGCAGTTTAGGGGCCAACACTGAAGCTTTCTTT. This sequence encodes CASSLGANTEAFF.